This passage covers 10 T cell receptor beta chains from one sample sequenced in a study of early T cells in non-severe SARS-CoV-2 infection. A single record per CDR3 protein comes from TCRdb applying MiXCR to the 5' RACE reads. The sample yields about 27,000 distinct CDR3 sequences, roughly 5.9% seen once. Input material: whole blood. These receptors all come from an adult who was a healthcare worker with PCR-confirmed SARS-CoV-2 infection or an uninfected control (not recorded which).

This clonotype was detected ten times or more. V gene TRBV7-6 combines with J gene TRBJ1-5; 9 nucleotides agree with TRBD1. The germline V gene encodes CDR1 SGHVS and CDR2 FNYEAQ. The CDR3 is 14 amino acids. Trimming cost V 5 bases and J 7 bases; bases outside gene matches: 6. CDR3 sequence reads: CASSPGTGRQPQHF. The CDR3 DNA is TGTGCCAGCAGCCCCGGGACAGGGAGACAGCCCCAGCATTTT.

This clonotype ranks as medium-sized. The chain joins TRBV12-3 or TRBV12-4 to TRBJ1-1; no clear D gene. Trimming took 3 bases from V and 2 from J, leaving 10 bases between them. The CDR3 spans 14 residues. DNA of the CDR3: TGTGCCAGCAGTTTTGGCGGAGGCAACACTGAAGCTTTCTTT. Amino acids: CASSFGGGNTEAFF.

This clonotype occurred many times. The chain employs TRBV4-1 and TRBJ1-3; the D is unclear. Germline CDR1 is MGHRA and CDR2 is YSYEKL. Deletions cut 6 bases from V and 4 bases from J, with 19 bases between. The CDR3 length is 16 residues. The CDR3 coding sequence is TGCGCCAGCAGTCAACGGTCAGGAGTATTCGGAAACACCATATATTTT. Amino acid sequence: CASSQRSGVFGNTIYF.

This clonotype was counted only a few times. The chain links TRBV6-2 or TRBV6-3 to TRBJ2-1; 14 bases map to TRBD2. CDR3 size: 16 residues. Germline V CDR1 and CDR2: MNHEY, SVGEGT. V gave up 8 bases and J gave up 7 bases; unmatched junction bases: 10. The CDR3 sequence is CASLQGLAGAWNEQFF. The CDR3 region has the DNA TGTGCCAGCTTACAGGGACTAGCGGGAGCATGGAATGAGCAGTTCTTC.

This clonotype was recorded many times. The V call is TRBV7-9, the J call TRBJ2-5; TRBD1 aligns across 7 bases. This CDR3 spans 16 amino acids. Germline V CDR1 and CDR2: SEHNR, FQNEAQ (reference sequence). The V gene end was trimmed by 5 bases and the J gene end by 0 bases; junction bases not matched to a gene: 9. The DNA for the CDR3 is TGTGCCAGCAGCCAGCACCCGACAGGGTACCAAGAGACCCAGTACTTC. This translates into CASSQHPTGYQETQYF.

The rearrangement uses TRBV12-3 or TRBV12-4 and TRBJ2-7; unclear D gene. This CDR3 has 12 residues. The ends were cut back, 6 bases at V and 3 bases at J, with 9 bases in the middle. CDR3 DNA sequence: TGTGCCAGCAGAAATACAAACTACGAGCAGTACTTC. It specifies CASRNTNYEQYF.

The table lists this clonotype with many counts. The chain links TRBV7-9 to TRBJ2-1, with D possibly matching TRBD2 (7 bases). Germline CDR1 is SEHNR and CDR2 is FQNEAQ (reference sequence). This CDR3 has 15 amino acids. V lost 5 bases, J lost 0 bases, and 11 bases lay in between. The CDR3 spells CASSEGGSSYNEQFF. DNA for the CDR3: TGTGCCAGCAGCGAGGGGGGGAGCTCCTACAATGAGCAGTTCTTC.

This clonotype is judged medium-sized. The chain combines TRBV7-9 with TRBJ1-2, with D possibly TRBD1 on 6 matching bases. The CDR3 sequence is 14 residues long. Trimming left V 5 bases short and J 8 bases short, with 18 bases between. Germline-derived CDR1 and CDR2 are SEHNR and FQNEAQ (reference sequence). The CDR3 DNA reads as TGTGCCAGCAGCCGTCTACAGGGAGGGGAGGGCTACACCTTC. Amino acids: CASSRLQGGEGYTF. The complete variable domain, with remaining parts taken from reference TRBV7-9 and TRBJ1-2, reads DTGVSQNPRHKITKRGQNVTFRCDPISEHNRLYWYRQTLGQGPEFLTYFQNEAQLEKSRLLSDRFSAERPKGSFSTLEIQRTEQGDSAMYLCASSRLQGGEGYTFGSGTRLTVV.

This clonotype was counted at least ten times. The chain employs TRBV7-2 and TRBJ2-1; the match to TRBD2 covers 10 bases. J lost 1 base, V lost 5 bases, and 5 bases had no gene match. There are 16 residues in the CDR3. Germline V gives CDR1 SGHTA, CDR2 FQGNSA. CDR3 residues: CASSLSGGNSYNEQFF. In nucleotides, the CDR3 is TGTGCCAGCAGCCTTAGCGGGGGGAATTCCTACAATGAGCAGTTCTTC. Full variable domain (missing parts from reference TRBV7-2 and TRBJ2-1): GAGVSQSPSNKVTEKGKDVELRCDPISGHTALYWYRQSLGQGLEFLIYFQGNSAPDKSGLPSDRFSAERTGGSVSTLTIQRTQQEDSAVYLCASSLSGGNSYNEQFFGPGTRLTVL.

This clonotype was seen more than once but under ten times. This chain uses TRBV7-2 with TRBJ2-1; possibly TRBD1 for D (6 bases). Germline V gene sequence: CDR1 SGHTA, CDR2 FQGNSA. V was shortened by 5 bases and J by 12 bases, with 11 bases between the two germline ends. CDR3 length: 11 amino acids. The CDR3 DNA reads as TGTGCCAGCAGCGTACAGGGTTCGCAGTTCTTC. Encoded protein: CASSVQGSQFF.